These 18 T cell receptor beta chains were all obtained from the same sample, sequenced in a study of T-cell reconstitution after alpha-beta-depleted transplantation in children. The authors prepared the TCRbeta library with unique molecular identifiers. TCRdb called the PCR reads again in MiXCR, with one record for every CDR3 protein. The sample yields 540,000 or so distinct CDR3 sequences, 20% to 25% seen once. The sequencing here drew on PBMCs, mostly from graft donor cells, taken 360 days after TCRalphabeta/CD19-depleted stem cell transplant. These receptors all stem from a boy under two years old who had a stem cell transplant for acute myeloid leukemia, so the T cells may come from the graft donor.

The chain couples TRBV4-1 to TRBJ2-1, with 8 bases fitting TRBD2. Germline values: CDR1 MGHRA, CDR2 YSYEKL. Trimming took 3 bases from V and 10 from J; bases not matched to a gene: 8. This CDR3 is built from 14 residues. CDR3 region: CASSQVGSGDEQFF. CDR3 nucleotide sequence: TGCGCCAGCAGCCAGGTCGGTAGCGGGGACGAGCAGTTCTTC.

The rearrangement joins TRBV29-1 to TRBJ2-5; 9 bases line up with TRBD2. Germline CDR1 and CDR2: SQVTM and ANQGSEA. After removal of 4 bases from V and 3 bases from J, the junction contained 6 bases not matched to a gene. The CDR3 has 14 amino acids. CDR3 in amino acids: CSVGRGGGEETQYF. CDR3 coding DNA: TGCAGCGTTGGGCGGGGCGGGGGGGAAGAGACCCAGTACTTC.

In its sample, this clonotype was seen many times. The CDR3 DNA sequence: TGTGCCAGCAGCAGGGCAGTCTCTGGAAACACCATATATTTT. Translated: CASSRAVSGNTIYF. The gene calls are TRBV6-5 and TRBJ1-3; D perhaps matches TRBD1 (5 bases). Germline lookup yields CDR1 MNHEY and CDR2 SVGAGI. Trimming removed 6 bases from V and 0 bases from J, with 9 bases in between. The CDR3 loop spans 14 amino acids.

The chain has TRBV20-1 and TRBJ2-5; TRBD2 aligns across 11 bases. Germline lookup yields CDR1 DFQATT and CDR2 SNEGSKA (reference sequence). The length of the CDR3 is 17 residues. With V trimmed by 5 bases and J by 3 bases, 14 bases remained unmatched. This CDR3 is CSALVTGTSGFEETQYF. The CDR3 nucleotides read TGCAGTGCTCTTGTCACCGGGACTAGCGGATTCGAAGAGACCCAGTACTTC.

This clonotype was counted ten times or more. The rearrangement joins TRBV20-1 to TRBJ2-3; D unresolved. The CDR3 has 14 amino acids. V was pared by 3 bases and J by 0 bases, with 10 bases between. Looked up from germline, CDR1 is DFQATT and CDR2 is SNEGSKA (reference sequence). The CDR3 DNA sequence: TGCAGTGCTAGGAGAGGACGAAGCACAGATACGCAGTATTTT. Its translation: CSARRGRSTDTQYF.

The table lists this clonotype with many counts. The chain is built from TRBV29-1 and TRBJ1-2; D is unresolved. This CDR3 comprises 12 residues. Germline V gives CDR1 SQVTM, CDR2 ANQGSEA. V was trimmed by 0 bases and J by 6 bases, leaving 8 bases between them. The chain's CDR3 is CSVEDFGDGYTF. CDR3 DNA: TGCAGCGTTGAAGATTTCGGAGATGGCTACACCTTC.

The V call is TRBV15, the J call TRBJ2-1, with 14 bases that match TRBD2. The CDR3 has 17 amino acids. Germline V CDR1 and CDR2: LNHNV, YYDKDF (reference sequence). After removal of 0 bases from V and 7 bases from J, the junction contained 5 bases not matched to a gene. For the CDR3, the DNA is TGTGCCACCAGCAGAGATTCGGGACTAGCGGGGGTTAATGAGCAGTTCTTC. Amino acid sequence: CATSRDSGLAGVNEQFF.

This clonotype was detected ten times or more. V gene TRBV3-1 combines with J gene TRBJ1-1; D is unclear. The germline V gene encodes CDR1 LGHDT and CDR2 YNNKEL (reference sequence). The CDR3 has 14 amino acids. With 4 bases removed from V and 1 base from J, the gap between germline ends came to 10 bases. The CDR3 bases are TGTGCCAGCAGCCGCCTCGTGACGAACACTGAAGCTTTCTTT. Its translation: CASSRLVTNTEAFF. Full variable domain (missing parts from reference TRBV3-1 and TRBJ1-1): DTAVSQTPKYLVTQMGNDKSIKCEQNLGHDTMYWYKQDSKKFLKIMFSYNNKELIINETVPNRFSPKSPDKAHLNLHINSLELGDSAVYFCASSRLVTNTEAFFGQGTRLTVV.

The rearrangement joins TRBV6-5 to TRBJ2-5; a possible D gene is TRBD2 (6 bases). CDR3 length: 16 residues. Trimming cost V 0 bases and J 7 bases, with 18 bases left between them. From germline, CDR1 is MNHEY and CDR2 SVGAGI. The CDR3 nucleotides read TGTGCCAGCAGTTACTCGATAATCCCGGGGGAAGGGACCCAGTACTTC. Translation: CASSYSIIPGEGTQYF.

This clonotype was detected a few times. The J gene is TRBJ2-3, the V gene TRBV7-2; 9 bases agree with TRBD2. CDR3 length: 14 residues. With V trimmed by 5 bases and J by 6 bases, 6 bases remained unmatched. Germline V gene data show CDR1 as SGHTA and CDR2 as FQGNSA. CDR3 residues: CASSQGLASDTQYF. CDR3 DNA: TGTGCCAGCAGCCAGGGACTAGCTTCGGATACGCAGTATTTT.

The CDR3 region is CASSRREGQGYYEQYF. The CDR3 nucleotides read TGTGCCAGCAGTCGCCGGGAGGGACAGGGTTACTACGAGCAGTACTTC. The chain has TRBV12-3 or TRBV12-4 and TRBJ2-7, with D perhaps TRBD1 (9 bases). The CDR3 sequence is 16 residues long. With 5 bases removed from V and 3 bases from J, the gap between germline ends came to 20 bases.

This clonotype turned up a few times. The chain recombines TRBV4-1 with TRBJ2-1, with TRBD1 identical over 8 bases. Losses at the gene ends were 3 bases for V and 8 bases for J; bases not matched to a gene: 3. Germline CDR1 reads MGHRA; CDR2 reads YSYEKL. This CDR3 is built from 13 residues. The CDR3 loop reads CASSHPTGDEQFF. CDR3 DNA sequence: TGCGCCAGCAGCCACCCGACAGGGGATGAGCAGTTCTTC.

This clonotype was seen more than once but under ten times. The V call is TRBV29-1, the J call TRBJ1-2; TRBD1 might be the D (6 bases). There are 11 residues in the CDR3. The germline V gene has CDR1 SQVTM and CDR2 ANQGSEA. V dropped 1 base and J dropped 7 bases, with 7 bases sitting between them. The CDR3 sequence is CSVEGGAGYTF. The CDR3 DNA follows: TGCAGCGTTGAAGGGGGGGCTGGCTACACCTTC. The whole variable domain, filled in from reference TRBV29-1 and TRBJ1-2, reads SAVISQKPSRDICQRGTSLTIQCQVDSQVTMMFWYRQQPGQSLTLIATANQGSEATYESGFVIDKFPISRPNLTFSTLTVSNMSPEDSSIYLCSVEGGAGYTFGSGTRLTVV.

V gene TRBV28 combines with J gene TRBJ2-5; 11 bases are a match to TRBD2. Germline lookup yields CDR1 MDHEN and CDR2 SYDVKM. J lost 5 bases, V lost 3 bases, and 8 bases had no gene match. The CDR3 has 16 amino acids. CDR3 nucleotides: TGTGCCAGCAGTTTGGATAGCGGGGGGGCCAGGGAGACCCAGTACTTC. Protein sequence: CASSLDSGGARETQYF.

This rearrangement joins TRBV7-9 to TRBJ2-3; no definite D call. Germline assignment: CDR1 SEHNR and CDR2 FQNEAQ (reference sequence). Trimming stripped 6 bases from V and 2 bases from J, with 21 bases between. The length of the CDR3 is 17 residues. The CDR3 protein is CASRSSKALTSTDTQYF. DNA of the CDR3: TGTGCCAGCAGATCCAGCAAGGCCTTGACATCCACAGATACGCAGTATTTT.

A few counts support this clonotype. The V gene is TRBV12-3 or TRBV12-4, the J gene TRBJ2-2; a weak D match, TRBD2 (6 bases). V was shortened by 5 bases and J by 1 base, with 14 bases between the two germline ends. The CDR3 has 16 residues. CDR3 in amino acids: CASSRAGQRNTGELFF. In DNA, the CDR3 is TGTGCCAGCAGTCGTGCGGGGCAGCGGAACACCGGGGAGCTGTTTTTT.

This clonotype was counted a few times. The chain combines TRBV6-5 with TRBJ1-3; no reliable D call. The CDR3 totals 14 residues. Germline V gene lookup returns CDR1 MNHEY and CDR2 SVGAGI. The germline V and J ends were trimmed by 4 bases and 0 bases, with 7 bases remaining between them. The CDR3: CASSSRFSGNTIYF. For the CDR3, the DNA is TGTGCCAGCAGTTCCAGGTTCTCTGGAAACACCATATATTTT.

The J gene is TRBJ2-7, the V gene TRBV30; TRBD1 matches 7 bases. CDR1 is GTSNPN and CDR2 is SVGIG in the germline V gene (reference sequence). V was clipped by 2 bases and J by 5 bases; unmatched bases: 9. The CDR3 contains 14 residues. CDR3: CAWSRTGWDHEQYF. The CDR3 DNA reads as TGTGCCTGGAGTCGGACAGGTTGGGACCACGAGCAGTACTTC.